The clone carrying this TCR beta chain has a handful of counts. Study donors comprised healthy, HIV-negative adults devoid of recent acute infection or vaccination. The study drew all its donors from Caucasian adults living in Nashville, Tennessee. The data were produced by immunoSEQ multiplex PCR, yet TCRdb's version contains in-frame clones alone and is incomplete. The sample has about 480,000 clones, more than 65% seen once. The data stem from a study of shared clonotypes between healthy human individuals. There are 14 residues in the CDR3. CDR1 and CDR2 from the germline V gene are MNHEY and SMNVEV (reference sequence). Trimming removed 5 bases from V and 0 bases from J; junction bases left unmatched: 3.

The chain uses TRBV27 and TRBJ2-7, with 8 bases lining up with TRBD2. This clonotype was obtained from a woman in her thirties or forties in good health. Some clones in this sample may be carry-over from other donors' samples. The sample was PBMCs. The CDR3 sequence is CASSGTRVSYEQYF. The CDR3, as DNA: TGTGCCAGCAGTGGGACTAGGGTCTCCTACGAGCAGTACTTC.